This T cell receptor beta chain was identified during a study of long-term antiretroviral therapy in people with HIV. Each donor had at least one pre-ART and at least two post-ART PBMC samples. Among participants with HIV, every one received treatment in the United States. The germline CDR1 and CDR2 sequences are MNHEY and SMNVEV (reference sequence). The CDR3 runs to 14 residues. V shed 6 bases and J 5 bases; nucleotides not matched to a gene: 9. Findings and caveats of the study: ART was followed by higher diversity that remained below transplant donor controls.

Researchers ran immunoSEQ v3.0 at survey level. Produced via immunoSEQ multiplex PCR; TCRdb's table is partial and in-frame only. The repertoire consists of about 38,000 clones, with over 75% occurring once and the leading ten covering approximately 5.3%. Of note for this clone: Its antigen is undetermined.

The sequence came from a man aged 18 to 29 with HIV. The chain is built from TRBV27 and TRBJ2-7; TRBD1 matches at 8 bases. Here the sequenced sample was unsorted PBMCs, taken 1.5 years after starting antiretroviral therapy. CDR3 nucleotides: TGTGCCAGCAGCGACAGGGGTGGGCAAAACGAGCAGTACTTC. It specifies CASSDRGGQNEQYF.